A single sample gave rise to the 27 T cell receptor beta chains below, sequenced in a study of blood T cell repertoires in COVID-19. Some clones are missing from TCRdb's copy, which holds only in-frame ones; the method was immunoSEQ multiplex PCR. This table has roughly 200,000 clones, about 79% appearing once. Sequencing was done on a sample of peripheral blood. These receptors were collected from a human donor in a cohort sampled during active COVID-19.

The CDR3 is CASRRQDNQPQHF. In DNA, the CDR3 is TGTGCCAGCAGGCGACAGGACAATCAGCCCCAGCATTTT. The chain employs TRBV6-5 and TRBJ1-5; a possible D gene is TRBD1 (6 bases). The V end lost 6 bases, the J end lost 3 bases, and 9 bases lay between the germline ends. This CDR3 has 13 residues. Looked up from germline, CDR1 is MNHEY and CDR2 is SVGAGI.

Ten or more counts support this clone. J is TRBJ2-3 and V is TRBV28; 7 bases map to TRBD2. CDR3 size: 15 residues. Germline CDR1 reads MDHEN; CDR2 reads SYDVKM. V lost 6 bases to trimming and J lost 2 bases; unmatched junction nucleotides: 8. The CDR3 loop is CASRGSGINTDTQYF. For the CDR3, the DNA is TGTGCCAGCAGGGGAAGCGGGATAAACACAGATACGCAGTATTTT.

The chain has TRBV29-1 and TRBJ1-2; D unresolved. The CDR3 extends over 15 amino acids. V lost 4 bases and J lost 4, with 19 bases in between. Germline V gene sequence: CDR1 SQVTM, CDR2 ANQGSEA. CDR3 DNA: TGCAGCGTTGGGCCCGGCCAAGTGGGCGCCTATGGCTACACCTTC. This gives the protein CSVGPGQVGAYGYTF. The full variable domain, in which reference TRBV29-1 and TRBJ1-2 provide the parts outside the CDR3, is SAVISQKPSRDICQRGTSLTIQCQVDSQVTMMFWYRQQPGQSLTLIATANQGSEATYESGFVIDKFPISRPNLTFSTLTVSNMSPEDSSIYLCSVGPGQVGAYGYTFGSGTRLTVV.

This sequence joins TRBV27 and TRBJ2-2; 8 nucleotides align to TRBD1. CDR3 size: 16 residues. Germline assignment: CDR1 MNHEY and CDR2 SMNVEV (reference sequence). J gave up 5 bases and V 3 bases, and 8 bases lay outside the gene matches. The CDR3 loop reads CASSFFQGARTGELFF. The CDR3 coding sequence is TGTGCCAGCAGTTTCTTTCAGGGGGCGCGGACCGGGGAGCTGTTTTTT.

The CDR3 sequence: CASSQKGATGGAETQYF. CDR3 DNA sequence: TGCGCCAGCAGCCAAAAAGGCGCCACTGGAGGGGCAGAGACCCAGTACTTC. The chain has TRBV4-1 and TRBJ2-5, with D perhaps TRBD2 (6 bases). Trimming pared 2 bases from V and 4 bases from J, leaving 20 bases between. The CDR3 has 17 residues. Germline assignment: CDR1 MGHRA and CDR2 YSYEKL.

The rearrangement uses TRBV19 and TRBJ1-5, with D tentatively TRBD1 (5 bases). The germline V and J ends were trimmed by 4 bases and 7 bases, with 14 bases remaining between them. The CDR3 sequence is 14 residues long. In germline, CDR1 is LNHDA, CDR2 SQIVND (reference sequence). In DNA form, the CDR3 reads TGTGCCAGTAGTACAGACCGGGAGGGGCAGCCCCAGCATTTT. The encoded protein is CASSTDREGQPQHF.

V and J are TRBV5-4 and TRBJ2-6; 13 bases agree with TRBD2. Germline CDR1 SGHNT, CDR2 YYREEE (reference sequence). This CDR3 contains 20 residues. Trimming took 4 bases from V and 0 from J; bases not matched to a gene: 10. CDR3: CASSTAGTSGIGSGANVLTF. Here the CDR3 DNA reads TGTGCCAGCAGCACGGCCGGGACTAGCGGGATCGGCTCTGGGGCCAACGTCCTGACTTTC.

The chain has TRBV3-1 (or the pseudogene TRBV3-2) and TRBJ1-2; 8 nucleotides agree with TRBD1. The CDR3 is made up of 14 amino acids. CDR1 is LGHDT and CDR2 is YNNKEL in the germline V gene (reference sequence). V dropped 1 base and J dropped 6; count of bases not matched to a gene: 4. For the CDR3, the DNA is TGTGCCAGCAGCCAAGCCCCGACAGGGGATGGCTACACCTTC. This translates into CASSQAPTGDGYTF.

The CDR3 DNA follows: TGCGCCAGCAGGTTGACAGGGAGGGATGAGCAGTTCTTC. Amino acids: CASRLTGRDEQFF. This chain connects TRBV5-1 to TRBJ2-1; the D call may be TRBD1 or TRBD2 (7 bases each). Germline CDR1 reads SGHRS; CDR2 reads YFSETQ. Trimming cost V 5 bases and J 8 bases, with 14 bases left between them. The CDR3 is 13 amino acids. The full variable domain, its missing parts supplied by reference TRBV5-1 and TRBJ2-1, is KAGVTQTPRYLIKTRGQQVTLSCSPISGHRSVSWYQQTPGQGLQFLFEYFSETQRNKGNFPGRFSGRQFSNSRSEMNVSTLELGDSALYLCASRLTGRDEQFFGPGTRLTVL.

This clone was detected only a few times. V gene TRBV6-1 combines with J gene TRBJ1-1; D is possibly TRBD1 (6 bases). Between the trimmed V and J ends, which lost 2 bases and 6 bases, there was a span of 16 bases. This CDR3 comprises 15 residues. CDR1 and CDR2 from the germline V gene are MNHNS and SASEGT. The CDR3 region is CASSELGEPGAEAFF. CDR3 sequence (DNA): TGTGCCAGCAGTGAACTCGGAGAACCAGGGGCTGAAGCTTTCTTT.

The genes are TRBV5-4 and TRBJ1-6; D ambiguous. The CDR3 runs to 15 residues. CDR1 is SGHNT and CDR2 is YYREEE in the germline V gene (reference sequence). V lost 4 bases, J lost 3 bases, and 11 bases lay in between. CDR3 coding DNA: TGTGCCAGCAGCCCCTTTGGCAGCTATAATTCACCCCTCCACTTT. Translation: CASSPFGSYNSPLHF.

The rearrangement joins TRBV19 to TRBJ1-1; D possibly corresponds to TRBD1 (5 bases). The germline V gene encodes CDR1 LNHDA and CDR2 SQIVND (reference sequence). The CDR3 runs 14 residues. Trimming shortened V by 6 bases and J by 0 bases, and 11 bases separated the two germline ends. The CDR3 nucleotides are TGTGCCAGTAGGGTCAGGGAAGTGAACACTGAAGCTTTCTTT. Its translation is CASRVREVNTEAFF. The full variable domain, with the rest looked up from reference TRBV19 and TRBJ1-1, is DGGITQSPKYLFRKEGQNVTLSCEQNLNHDAMYWYRQDPGQGLRLIYYSQIVNDFQKGDIAEGYSVSREKKESFPLTVTSAQKNPTAFYLCASRVREVNTEAFFGQGTRLTVV.

This clone was seen repeatedly, ten times or more. The J gene is TRBJ2-7, the V gene TRBV6-5, with D perhaps TRBD1 (5 bases). Trimming cost V 8 bases and J 3 bases, with 8 bases left between them. The CDR3 extends over 11 amino acids. The germline V gene has CDR1 MNHEY and CDR2 SVGAGI. The CDR3 loop is CASVDNYEQYF. The CDR3 DNA follows: TGTGCCAGCGTGGACAACTACGAGCAGTACTTC.

Turning to this clone: At the DNA level, this CDR3 is encoded by other sequences in the same sample as well. This chain joins TRBV5-1 and TRBJ1-2; 9 positions match TRBD1. Germline CDR1 reads SGHRS; CDR2 reads YFSETQ. V lost 2 bases and J lost 6; bases outside the gene matches: 2. This CDR3 contains 13 residues. CDR3 DNA sequence: TGCGCCAGCAGCTTAACAGGGGGCGATGGCTACACCTTC. Amino acids: CASSLTGGDGYTF.

The V call is TRBV5-6, the J call TRBJ1-1; 7 bases align to TRBD1. Looked up from germline, CDR1 is SGHDT and CDR2 is YYEEEE. The V segment lost 1 base and the J segment 1 base; nucleotides outside the gene matches: 1. The CDR3 extends over 14 amino acids. CDR3 protein: CASSLPGGNTEAFF. CDR3 sequence (DNA): TGTGCCAGCAGCTTGCCAGGGGGGAACACTGAAGCTTTCTTT.

This chain joins TRBV6-1 and TRBJ1-4; D gene unclear. The CDR3 covers 16 residues. Trimming took 4 bases from V and 0 from J, leaving 12 bases between them. In germline, CDR1 is MNHNS, CDR2 SASEGT. The DNA for the CDR3 is TGTGCCAGCAGTGTACGCCACGGTGCAACTAATGAAAAACTGTTTTTT. As protein: CASSVRHGATNEKLFF.

V and J are TRBV18 and TRBJ1-4; 8 nucleotides align to TRBD1. The length of the CDR3 is 13 residues. The germline V gene has CDR1 KGHSH and CDR2 LQKENI. V dropped 5 bases and J dropped 7; count of bases not matched to a gene: 3. As DNA, the CDR3 is TGTGCCAGCTCAGGACAGGGTGGTGAAAAACTGTTTTTT. Translated, it gives CASSGQGGEKLFF.

The chain uses TRBV14 and TRBJ2-1; 7 bases align to TRBD2. Trimming removed 2 bases from V and 8 bases from J; junction bases left unmatched: 18. This CDR3 region has 18 residues. CDR1 is SGHDN, CDR2 FVKESK, per germline. CDR3 bases: TGTGCCAGCAGCCAACATATCTATTCGGGAGGACCTTTGGATGAGCAGTTCTTC. Translating it yields CASSQHIYSGGPLDEQFF.

This clone has ten or more counts. The chain employs TRBV19 and TRBJ2-7, with a possible D match to TRBD1 (6 bases). This CDR3 comprises 15 residues. CDR1 and CDR2 from the germline V gene are LNHDA and SQIVND (reference sequence). V shed 1 base and J shed 1 base, with 11 bases lying between them. The CDR3 is CASSIVGTPSYEQYF. In DNA form, the CDR3 reads TGTGCCAGTAGTATAGTGGGGACACCTTCCTACGAGCAGTACTTC. The full variable domain, rest sourced from reference TRBV19 and TRBJ2-7, is DGGITQSPKYLFRKEGQNVTLSCEQNLNHDAMYWYRQDPGQGLRLIYYSQIVNDFQKGDIAEGYSVSREKKESFPLTVTSAQKNPTAFYLCASSIVGTPSYEQYFGPGTRLTVT.

This chain joins TRBV11-2 and TRBJ2-5, with a weak D call TRBD1 (6 bases). V lost 5 bases to trimming and J lost 0 bases, with 19 bases between them. The V gene's germline CDR1 is SGHAT and CDR2 FQNNGV. This CDR3 is 17 amino acids long. The CDR3, as DNA: TGTGCCAGCAGCCAAAGGCTTAGGGGGACGGACCAAGAGACCCAGTACTTC. Translation gives CASSQRLRGTDQETQYF.

The chain couples TRBV9 to TRBJ2-1; 10 bases match TRBD2. The CDR3 consists of 15 residues. V was clipped by 2 bases and J by 2 bases; unmatched bases: 1. The germline V gene encodes CDR1 SGDLS and CDR2 YYNGEE. CDR3 sequence reads: CASSVTSGPYNEQFF. CDR3 in DNA: TGTGCCAGCAGCGTGACTAGCGGGCCCTACAATGAGCAGTTCTTC.

The J gene is TRBJ2-1, the V gene TRBV10-1; tentative D call: TRBD1 (8 bases). Trimming took off 6 bases at V and 6 bases at J, with 18 bases between the two ends. Germline lookup yields CDR1 WNHNN and CDR2 SYGVQD (reference sequence). This CDR3 region has 15 residues. The DNA for the CDR3 is TGCGCCAGCAGCGCTACAGGGGGGGTATCCAATGAGCAGTTCTTC. Translation: CASSATGGVSNEQFF.

This rearrangement joins TRBV4-1 to TRBJ2-7; a possible D gene is TRBD2 (6 bases). Trimming pared 0 bases from V and 7 bases from J, leaving 22 bases between. CDR3 length: 17 residues. The germline gives CDR1 MGHRA, CDR2 YSYEKL. The CDR3 spells CASSQDRDSGRVREQYF. In DNA, the CDR3 is TGCGCCAGCAGCCAAGATAGGGACTCCGGGAGAGTCAGGGAGCAGTACTTC.

V is TRBV5-1 and J is TRBJ2-3; 7 nucleotides line up with TRBD2. The junction had 2 bases not matched to a gene; V was cut back by 4 bases and J by 0 bases. The CDR3 totals 14 residues. The germline gives CDR1 SGHRS, CDR2 YFSETQ. The CDR3 DNA is TGCGCCAGCAGCCACGGGGGGAGCACAGATACGCAGTATTTT. Translation gives CASSHGGSTDTQYF.

This clone was observed many times. The chain joins TRBV18 to TRBJ1-6, with D maybe TRBD1 (6 bases). CDR3 length: 13 amino acids. Looked up from germline, CDR1 is KGHSH and CDR2 is LQKENI. The ends were cut back, 2 bases at V and 11 bases at J, with 10 bases in the middle. CDR3 in amino acids: CASSPDTGTPLHF. In nucleotides, the CDR3 is TGTGCCAGCTCACCAGATACAGGGACACCCCTCCACTTT. The full variable domain, completed using reference TRBV18 and TRBJ1-6, is NAGVMQNPRHLVRRRGQEARLRCSPMKGHSHVYWYRQLPEEGLKFMVYLQKENIIDESGMPKERFSAEFPKEGPSILRIQQVVRGDSAAYFCASSPDTGTPLHFGNGTRLTVT.

J is TRBJ1-1 and V is TRBV18; tentatively, D is TRBD1 (6 bases). The CDR3 has 13 residues. Deletions cut 3 bases from V and 10 bases from J, with 15 bases between. Germline CDR1 is KGHSH and CDR2 is LQKENI. The DNA of the CDR3 is TGTGCCAGCTCACCGACAGGTGGGAGAGTAGCTTTCTTT. Protein sequence: CASSPTGGRVAFF. Full variable domain (rest looked up from reference TRBV18 and TRBJ1-1): NAGVMQNPRHLVRRRGQEARLRCSPMKGHSHVYWYRQLPEEGLKFMVYLQKENIIDESGMPKERFSAEFPKEGPSILRIQQVVRGDSAAYFCASSPTGGRVAFFGQGTRLTVV.

Only one count was recorded for this clone. The chain employs TRBV18 and TRBJ1-1, with TRBD1 identical over 8 bases. The V and J ends lost 4 bases and 0 bases, in that order; junction bases with no gene match: 7. The CDR3 runs to 16 residues. Germline values: CDR1 KGHSH, CDR2 LQKENI. CDR3 coding DNA: TGTGCCAGCTCACGTAGACAGGGGAGGGTGAACACTGAAGCTTTCTTT. This gives the protein CASSRRQGRVNTEAFF.